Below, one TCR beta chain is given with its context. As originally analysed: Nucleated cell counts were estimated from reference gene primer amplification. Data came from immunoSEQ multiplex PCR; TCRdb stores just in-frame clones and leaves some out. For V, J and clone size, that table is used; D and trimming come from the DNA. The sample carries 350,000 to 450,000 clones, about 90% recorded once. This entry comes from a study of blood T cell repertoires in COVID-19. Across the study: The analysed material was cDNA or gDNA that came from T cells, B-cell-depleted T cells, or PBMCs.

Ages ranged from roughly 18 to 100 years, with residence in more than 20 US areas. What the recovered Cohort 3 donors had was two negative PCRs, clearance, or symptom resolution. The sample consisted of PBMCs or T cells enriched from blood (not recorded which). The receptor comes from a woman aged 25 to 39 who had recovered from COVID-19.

The CDR3 sequence is CAWSDGGSTDTQYF. The CDR3 coding sequence is TGTGCCTGGAGTGACGGGGGAAGCACAGATACGCAGTATTTT. The V call is TRBV30, the J call TRBJ2-3; perhaps TRBD2 as D (6 bases). CDR1 is GTSNPN and CDR2 is SVGIG in the germline V gene (reference sequence). The CDR3 extends over 14 amino acids. V shed 1 base and J shed 0 bases, with 8 bases lying between them.